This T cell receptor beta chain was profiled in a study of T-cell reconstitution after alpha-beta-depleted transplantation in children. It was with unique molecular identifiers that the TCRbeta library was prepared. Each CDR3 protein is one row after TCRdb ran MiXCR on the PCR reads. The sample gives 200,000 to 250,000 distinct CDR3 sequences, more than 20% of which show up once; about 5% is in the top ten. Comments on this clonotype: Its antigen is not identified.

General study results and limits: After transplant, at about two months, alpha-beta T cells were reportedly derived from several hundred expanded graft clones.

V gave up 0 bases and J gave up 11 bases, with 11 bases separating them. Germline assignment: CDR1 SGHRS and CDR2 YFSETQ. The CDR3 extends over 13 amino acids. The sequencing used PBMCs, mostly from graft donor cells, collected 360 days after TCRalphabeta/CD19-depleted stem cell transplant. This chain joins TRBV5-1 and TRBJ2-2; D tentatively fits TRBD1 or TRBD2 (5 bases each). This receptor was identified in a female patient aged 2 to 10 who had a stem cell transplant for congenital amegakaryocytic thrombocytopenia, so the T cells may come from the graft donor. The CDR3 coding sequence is TGCGCCAGCAGCTTGGCCCTGGGGGATGAGCTGTTTTTT. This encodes CASSLALGDELFF. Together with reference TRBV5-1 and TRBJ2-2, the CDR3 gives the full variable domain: KAGVTQTPRYLIKTRGQQVTLSCSPISGHRSVSWYQQTPGQGLQFLFEYFSETQRNKGNFPGRFSGRQFSNSRSEMNVSTLELGDSALYLCASSLALGDELFFGEGSRLTVL.